This T cell receptor (beta chain) is drawn from a study of human T cells and chemical hapten exposure. General study results and limits: The donor cohort had alopecia, so its immune response may not match that of healthy people. Expanded TCRs clustered into significantly more large CDR3 similarity groups than controls, the analysis revealed.

Regarding time point: pre-sensitization, week 0. Treatment indicated: therapeutic diphenylcyclopropenone sensitization with weekly scalp DPC. TCRdb called the RACE reads again in MiXCR, with one record for every CDR3 protein. The data show roughly 80,000 distinct CDR3 sequences, 14% seen once. This clonotype was recorded a few times. Its antigen is as yet unknown. The receptor was isolated from a woman aged 50 to 60 with alopecia areata. Some clones in this sample may be carry-over from other donors' samples. The sample in question was whole blood, obtained in connection with sensitization to the hapten diphenylcyclopropenone (DPC).

CDR3 protein: CSASDLSGTSGYEQYF. CDR3 nucleotides: TGCAGTGCTAGTGATCTATCCGGGACTAGCGGCTACGAGCAGTACTTC. The rearrangement links TRBV20-1 to TRBJ2-7; TRBD2 matches 11 bases. The CDR3 contains 16 residues. Germline lookup yields CDR1 DFQATT and CDR2 SNEGSKA (reference sequence). After removal of 3 bases from V and 3 bases from J, the junction contained 10 bases not matched to a gene.